This T cell receptor (beta chain) originates from a study of high-grade serous ovarian cancer treatment subgroups. Whole-study context: Mean per sample: around 13,000 reads, about 7,000 unique TCR beta rearrangements. Overall study findings and caveats: Tumors within one patient showed repertoire similarity of about 0.095 to 0.85. CDR1 and CDR2 were left unanalyzed; analyses focused on CDR3.

Tumor tissue was taken before any definitive surgery or chemotherapy was given. With 7 bases removed from V and 3 bases from J, the gap between germline ends came to 18 bases. CDR1 is MDHEN, CDR2 SYDVKM, per germline. The CDR3 length is 15 residues. To note about this clone: The antigen is not known.

This table comes from immunoSEQ multiplex PCR, and its TCRdb copy is limited to in-frame clones, with some not included. The data show thousands of clones, with 60% to 80% seen just once and roughly 14% held by the top ten. Sequencing was carried out using tumor tissue. The origin of this receptor is a human donor with high-grade serous ovarian cancer. This rearrangement joins TRBV28 to TRBJ1-1; tentatively, D is TRBD1 (5 bases). The chain's CDR3 is CASIPGGSRDTEAFF. CDR3 in DNA: TGTGCCAGCATCCCCGGGGGGTCGAGGGACACTGAAGCTTTCTTT.